The following is a T cell receptor (beta chain) sequence with its context. Antigen: not known. This specimen comes from a study of T cell responses to AZD1222 COVID-19 vaccine. The repertoire was sequenced with immunoSEQ multiplex PCR; TCRdb's copy has only in-frame clones and lacks some. The repertoire holds 120,000 or so clones, around nine tenths seen once, with over 8.5% in the top ten. Study-wide points: At 160-218 and 743-854, vaccine-associated CD4 TCRs were dominant, and they spanned spike. White British ancestry dominated among donors, who included more females, and clonal diversity was possibly underestimated. Two AZD1222 doses significantly raised spike-specific TCR breadth and depth over controls.

V was clipped by 5 bases and J by 2 bases, with 10 bases between them. CDR1 is GTSNPN, CDR2 SVGIG, per germline (reference sequence). The CDR3 length is 12 residues. This chain joins TRBV30 and TRBJ2-7, with D hard to call. Sequencing was performed on peripheral blood, taken on day 0 of MenACWY control vaccination. This receptor was taken from an adult in good health. CDR3 bases: TGTGCCTGGGGCAAGGGTACCTACGAGCAGTACTTC. It translates to CAWGKGTYEQYF.